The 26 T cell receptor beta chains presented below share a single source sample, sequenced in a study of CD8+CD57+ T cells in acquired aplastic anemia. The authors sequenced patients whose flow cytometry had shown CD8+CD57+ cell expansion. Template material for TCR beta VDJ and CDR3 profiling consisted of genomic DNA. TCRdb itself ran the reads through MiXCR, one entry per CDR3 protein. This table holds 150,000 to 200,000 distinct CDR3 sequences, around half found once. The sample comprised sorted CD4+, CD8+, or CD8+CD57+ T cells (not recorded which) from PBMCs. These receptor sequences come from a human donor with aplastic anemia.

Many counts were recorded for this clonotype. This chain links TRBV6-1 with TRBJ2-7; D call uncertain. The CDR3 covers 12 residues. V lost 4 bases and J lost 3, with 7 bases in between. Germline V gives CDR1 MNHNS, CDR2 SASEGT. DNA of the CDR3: TGTGCCAGCAGTGGGTCGGGCTACGAGCAGTACTTC. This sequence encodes CASSGSGYEQYF.

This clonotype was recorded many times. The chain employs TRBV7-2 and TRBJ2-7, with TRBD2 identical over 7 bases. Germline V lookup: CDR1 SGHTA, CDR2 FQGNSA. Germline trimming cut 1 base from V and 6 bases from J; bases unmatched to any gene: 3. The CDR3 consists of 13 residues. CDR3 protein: CASSLGLASEQYF. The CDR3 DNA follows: TGTGCCAGCAGCTTAGGACTAGCCTCCGAGCAGTACTTC.

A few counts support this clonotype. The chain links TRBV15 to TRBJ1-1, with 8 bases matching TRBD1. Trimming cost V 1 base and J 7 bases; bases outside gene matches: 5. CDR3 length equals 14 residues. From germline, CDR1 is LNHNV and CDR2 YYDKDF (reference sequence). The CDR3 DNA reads TGTGCCACCAGCAGAGCCGGACAGGGTGATGAAGCTTTCTTT. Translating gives CATSRAGQGDEAFF.

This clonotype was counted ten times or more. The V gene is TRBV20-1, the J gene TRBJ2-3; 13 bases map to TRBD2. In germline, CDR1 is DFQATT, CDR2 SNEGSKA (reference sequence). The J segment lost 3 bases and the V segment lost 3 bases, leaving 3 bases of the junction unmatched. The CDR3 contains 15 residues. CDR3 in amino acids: CSARSTSGGTDTQYF. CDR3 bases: TGCAGTGCTAGGTCGACTAGCGGGGGGACAGATACGCAGTATTTT.

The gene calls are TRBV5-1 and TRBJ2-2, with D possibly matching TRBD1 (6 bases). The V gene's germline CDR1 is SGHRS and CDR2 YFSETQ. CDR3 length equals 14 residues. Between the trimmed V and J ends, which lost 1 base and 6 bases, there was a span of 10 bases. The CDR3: CASSLSGASGELFF. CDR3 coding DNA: TGCGCCAGCAGCTTGTCAGGGGCATCCGGGGAGCTGTTTTTT.

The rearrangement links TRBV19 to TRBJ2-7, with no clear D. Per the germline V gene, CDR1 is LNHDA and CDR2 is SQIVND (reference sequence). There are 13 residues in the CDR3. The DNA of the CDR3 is TGTGCCGGTAGTATCGGCAGCTCCTACGAGCAGTACGTC. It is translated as CAGSIGSSYEQYV.

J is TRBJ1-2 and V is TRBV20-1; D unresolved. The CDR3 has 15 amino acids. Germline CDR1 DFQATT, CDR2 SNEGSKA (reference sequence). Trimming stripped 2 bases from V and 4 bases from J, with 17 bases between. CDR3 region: CSARTPAENSYGYTF. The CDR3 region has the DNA TGCAGTGCTAGAACTCCTGCGGAGAACTCCTATGGCTACACCTTC.

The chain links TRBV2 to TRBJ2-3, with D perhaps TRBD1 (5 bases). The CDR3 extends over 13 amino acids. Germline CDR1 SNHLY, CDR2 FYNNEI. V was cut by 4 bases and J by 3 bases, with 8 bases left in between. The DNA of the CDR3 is TGTGCCAGCAGTGCAGGGTGGACAGATACGCAGTATTTT. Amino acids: CASSAGWTDTQYF.

The CDR3 bases are TGCGCCAGCAGCTTAAGGACTAGCGGGGGGCCTAGCACAGATACGCAGTATTTT. It encodes CASSLRTSGGPSTDTQYF. The J gene is TRBJ2-3, the V gene TRBV5-1; TRBD2 matches at 14 bases. CDR1 and CDR2 from the germline V gene are SGHRS and YFSETQ. The V gene end was trimmed by 2 bases and the J gene end by 0 bases; junction bases not matched to a gene: 5. This CDR3 has 18 residues.

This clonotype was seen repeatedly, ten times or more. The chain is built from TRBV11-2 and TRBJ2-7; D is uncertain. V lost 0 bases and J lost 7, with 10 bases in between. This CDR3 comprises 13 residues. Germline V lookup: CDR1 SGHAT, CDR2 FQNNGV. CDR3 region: CASSLDRFGEQYF. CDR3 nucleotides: TGTGCCAGCAGCTTAGACAGATTCGGAGAGCAGTACTTC.

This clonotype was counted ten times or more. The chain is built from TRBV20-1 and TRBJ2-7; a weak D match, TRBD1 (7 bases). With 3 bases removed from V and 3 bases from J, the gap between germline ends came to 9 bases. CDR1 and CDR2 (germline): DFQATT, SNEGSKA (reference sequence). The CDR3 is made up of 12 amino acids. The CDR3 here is CSASQGGYEQYF. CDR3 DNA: TGCAGTGCTAGTCAGGGGGGCTACGAGCAGTACTTC.

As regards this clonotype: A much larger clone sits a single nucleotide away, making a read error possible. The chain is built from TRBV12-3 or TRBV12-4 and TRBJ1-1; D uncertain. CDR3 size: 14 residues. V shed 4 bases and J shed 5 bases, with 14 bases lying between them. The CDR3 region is CASSSRSLGTEAFF. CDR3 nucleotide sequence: TGTGCCAGCAGTTCACGGTCCCTGGGAACTGAAGCTTTCTTT.

The CDR3 region is CSVGQTYNSPLHF. DNA of the CDR3: TGCAGCGTGGGACAGACTTATAATTCACCCCTCCACTTT. The chain employs TRBV29-1 and TRBJ1-6, with 7 bases fitting TRBD1. This CDR3 has 13 amino acids. Germline lookup yields CDR1 SQVTM and CDR2 ANQGSEA. V was clipped by 6 bases and J by 4 bases; unmatched bases: 3.

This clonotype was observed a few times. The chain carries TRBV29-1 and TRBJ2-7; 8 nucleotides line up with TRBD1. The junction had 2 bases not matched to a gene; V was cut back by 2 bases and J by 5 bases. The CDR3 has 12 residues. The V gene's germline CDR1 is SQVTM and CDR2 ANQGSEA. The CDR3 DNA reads TGCAGCGTTGAACAGGGGGCCCACGAGCAGTACTTC. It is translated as CSVEQGAHEQYF.

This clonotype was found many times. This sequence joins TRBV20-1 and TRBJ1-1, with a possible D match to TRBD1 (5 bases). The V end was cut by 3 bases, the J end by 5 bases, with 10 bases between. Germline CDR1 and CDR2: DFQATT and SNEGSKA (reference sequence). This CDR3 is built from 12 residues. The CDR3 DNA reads TGCAGTGCTAGCCGGGGGAGGACTGAAGCTTTCTTT. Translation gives CSASRGRTEAFF.

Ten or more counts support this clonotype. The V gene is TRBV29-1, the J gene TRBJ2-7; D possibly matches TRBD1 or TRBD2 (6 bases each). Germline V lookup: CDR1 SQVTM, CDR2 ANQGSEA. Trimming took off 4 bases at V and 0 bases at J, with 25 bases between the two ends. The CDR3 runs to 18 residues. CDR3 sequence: CSVGLTGLKGGSSYEQYF. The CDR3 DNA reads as TGCAGCGTTGGTCTGACAGGTCTAAAGGGGGGAAGCTCCTACGAGCAGTACTTC.

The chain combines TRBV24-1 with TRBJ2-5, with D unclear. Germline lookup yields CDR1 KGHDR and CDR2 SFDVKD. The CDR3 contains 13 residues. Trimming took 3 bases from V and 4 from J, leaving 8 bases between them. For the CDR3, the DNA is TGTGCCACCAGTGATCCCGGAATAGAGACCCAGTACTTC. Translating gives CATSDPGIETQYF.

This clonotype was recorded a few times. CDR3: CASKDRVGSPLHF. Here the CDR3 DNA reads TGTGCCAGTAAGGACAGGGTTGGCTCACCCCTCCACTTT. The chain recombines TRBV19 with TRBJ1-6; TRBD1 matches 8 bases. There are 13 residues in the CDR3. Germline V CDR1 and CDR2: LNHDA, SQIVND (reference sequence). V lost 7 bases to trimming and J lost 10 bases; unmatched junction nucleotides: 6.

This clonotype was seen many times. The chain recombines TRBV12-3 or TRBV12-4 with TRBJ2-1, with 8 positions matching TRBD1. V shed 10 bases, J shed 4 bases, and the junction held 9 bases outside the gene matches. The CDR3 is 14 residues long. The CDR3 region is CATKPDRDYNEQFF. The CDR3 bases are TGTGCCACCAAGCCGGACAGGGATTACAATGAGCAGTTCTTC.

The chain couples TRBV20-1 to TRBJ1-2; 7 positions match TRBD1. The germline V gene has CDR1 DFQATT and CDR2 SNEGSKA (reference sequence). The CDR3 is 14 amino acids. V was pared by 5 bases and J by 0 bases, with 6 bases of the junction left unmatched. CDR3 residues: CSAGGQLANYGYTF. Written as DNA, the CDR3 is TGCAGTGCTGGGGGACAGCTAGCTAACTATGGCTACACCTTC.

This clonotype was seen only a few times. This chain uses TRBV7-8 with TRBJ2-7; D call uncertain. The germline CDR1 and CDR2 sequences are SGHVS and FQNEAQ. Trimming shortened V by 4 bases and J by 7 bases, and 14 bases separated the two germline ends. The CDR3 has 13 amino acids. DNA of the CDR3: TGTGCCAGCAGCTCCTCTGGTGGGCAAGAGCAGTACTTC. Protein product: CASSSSGGQEQYF.

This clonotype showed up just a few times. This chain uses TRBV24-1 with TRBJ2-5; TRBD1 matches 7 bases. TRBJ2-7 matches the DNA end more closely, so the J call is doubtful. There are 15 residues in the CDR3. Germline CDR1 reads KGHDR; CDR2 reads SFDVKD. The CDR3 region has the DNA TGTGCCACCAGTGATTCGACAGGGCACGACCACGAGCAGTACTTC. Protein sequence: CATSDSTGHDHEQYF.

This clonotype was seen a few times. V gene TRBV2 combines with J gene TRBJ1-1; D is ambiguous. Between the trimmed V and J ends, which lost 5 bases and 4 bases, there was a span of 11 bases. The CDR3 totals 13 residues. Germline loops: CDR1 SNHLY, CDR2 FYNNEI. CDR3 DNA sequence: TGTGCCAGCAGTTTCGAGGTTACCACTGAAGCTTTCTTT. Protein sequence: CASSFEVTTEAFF.

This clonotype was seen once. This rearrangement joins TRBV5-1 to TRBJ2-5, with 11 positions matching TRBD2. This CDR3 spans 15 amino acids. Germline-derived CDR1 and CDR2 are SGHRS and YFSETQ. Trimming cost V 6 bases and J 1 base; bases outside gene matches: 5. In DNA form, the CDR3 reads TGCGCCAGCAACCGAGGGACTAGCGGCCAAGAGACCCAGTACTTC. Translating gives CASNRGTSGQETQYF.

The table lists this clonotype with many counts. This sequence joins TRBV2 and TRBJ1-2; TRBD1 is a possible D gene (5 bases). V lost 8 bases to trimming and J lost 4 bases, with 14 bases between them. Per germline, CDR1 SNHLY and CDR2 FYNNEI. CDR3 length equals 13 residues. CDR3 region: CASGPDGAYGYTF. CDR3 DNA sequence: TGTGCCAGCGGGCCTGATGGGGCCTATGGCTACACCTTC.

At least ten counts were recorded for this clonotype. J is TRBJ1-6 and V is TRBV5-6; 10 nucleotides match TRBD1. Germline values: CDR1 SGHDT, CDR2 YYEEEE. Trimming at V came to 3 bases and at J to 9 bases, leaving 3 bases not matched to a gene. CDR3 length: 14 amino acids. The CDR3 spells CASSWDRGSSPLHF. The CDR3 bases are TGTGCCAGCAGCTGGGACAGGGGAAGTTCACCCCTCCACTTT.